The 21 T cell receptor beta chains given below trace back to one sample, sequenced in a study of blood T cell repertoires in COVID-19. Sequenced by immunoSEQ multiplex PCR; TCRdb stores in-frame clones only, minus some. The sample contains about 170,000 clones, 85% to 90% of which appear only once. The sample taken for sequencing was peripheral blood. The receptor source for this set is a man younger than 35 with active or convalescent COVID-19.

The rearrangement links TRBV7-9 to TRBJ1-2; 8 nucleotides match TRBD1. The CDR3 has 16 amino acids. V lost 0 bases to trimming and J lost 4 bases; unmatched junction nucleotides: 7. Germline V lookup: CDR1 SEHNR, CDR2 FQNEAQ (reference sequence). The CDR3 sequence: CASSLALTGVGYGYTF. CDR3 bases: TGTGCCAGCAGCTTAGCCCTGACAGGGGTAGGCTATGGCTACACCTTC.

J is TRBJ1-6 and V is TRBV27, with D tentatively TRBD1 (5 bases). The CDR3 is 16 amino acids. The V and J ends lost 6 bases and 7 bases respectively, with 19 bases between them. Germline CDR1 reads MNHEY; CDR2 reads SMNVEV (reference sequence). CDR3 DNA: TGTGCCAGCAGCCAATTCCAGGGTAGCAGCAATTCACCCCTCCACTTT. Translating gives CASSQFQGSSNSPLHF.

The chain has TRBV5-1 and TRBJ2-1, with TRBD2 matching 13 bases. The CDR3 totals 13 residues. V dropped 4 bases and J dropped 14; count of bases not matched to a gene: 6. Germline V gives CDR1 SGHRS, CDR2 YFSETQ. As DNA, the CDR3 is TGCGCCAGCAGCGTGGGACTAGCGGGAACCAAGTTCTTC. Translating it yields CASSVGLAGTKFF. Complete variable domain (other parts from reference TRBV5-1 and TRBJ2-1): KAGVTQTPRYLIKTRGQQVTLSCSPISGHRSVSWYQQTPGQGLQFLFEYFSETQRNKGNFPGRFSGRQFSNSRSEMNVSTLELGDSALYLCASSVGLAGTKFFGPGTRLTVL.

This clone came up a few times. The chain carries TRBV6-6 and TRBJ1-2; 7 bases are shared with TRBD1. This CDR3 region has 14 residues. Germline loops: CDR1 MNHNY, CDR2 SVGAGI (reference sequence). With 0 bases clipped from V and 2 bases from J, the junction kept 0 bases outside the gene matches. DNA of the CDR3: TGTGCCAGCAGTTACTCCAGGGGGAACTATGGCTACACCTTC. The encoded protein is CASSYSRGNYGYTF.

This chain joins TRBV2 and TRBJ1-5, with 10 nucleotides matching TRBD1. Trimming removed 5 bases from V and 6 bases from J; junction bases left unmatched: 4. The CDR3 is 14 residues long. Germline V gene sequence: CDR1 SNHLY, CDR2 FYNNEI. DNA for the CDR3: TGTGCCAGCAGTACCAGGACAGGGGGTCAGCCCCAGCATTTT. Translation: CASSTRTGGQPQHF. The variable domain in full, with the rest retrieved from reference TRBV2 and TRBJ1-5, is EPEVTQTPSHQVTQMGQEVILRCVPISNHLYFYWYRQILGQKVEFLVSFYNNEISEKSEIFDDQFSVERPDGSNFTLKIRSTKLEDSAMYFCASSTRTGGQPQHFGDGTRLSIL.

This sequence joins TRBV7-8 and TRBJ1-3; possibly TRBD1 for D (6 bases). The CDR3 spans 18 residues. The germline V gene encodes CDR1 SGHVS and CDR2 FQNEAQ. Trimming cost V 2 bases and J 2 bases, with 19 bases left between them. The CDR3 DNA sequence: TGTGCCAGCAGCTTACGTAAGGCCGGGGACATCGCTGGAAACACCATATATTTT. It translates to CASSLRKAGDIAGNTIYF.

This chain links TRBV27 with TRBJ2-7; 11 nucleotides agree with TRBD2. The ends lost 5 bases at V and 0 bases at J; junction bases unmatched: 0. The CDR3 sequence is 14 residues long. Germline CDR1 reads MNHEY; CDR2 reads SMNVEV (reference sequence). CDR3 DNA sequence: TGTGCCAGCAGTACTAGCGGGAGCTCCTACGAGCAGTACTTC. As protein: CASSTSGSSYEQYF.

The chain is built from TRBV6-2 or TRBV6-3 and TRBJ1-2; a weak D match, TRBD1 (5 bases). V lost 2 bases to trimming and J lost 3 bases, with 10 bases between them. Germline CDR1 and CDR2: MNHEY and SVGEGT. The length of the CDR3 is 14 residues. DNA of the CDR3: TGTGCCAGCAGTTACCGGGGGTATGACTATGGCTACACCTTC. This gives the protein CASSYRGYDYGYTF.

The chain has TRBV28 and TRBJ2-1, with 10 bases matching TRBD1. Per germline, CDR1 MDHEN and CDR2 SYDVKM. The CDR3 is made up of 17 amino acids. V lost 5 bases, J lost 7 bases, and 14 bases stayed unmatched. CDR3: CASSAQFGTGAPNEQFF. DNA for the CDR3: TGTGCCAGCAGTGCCCAGTTCGGGACAGGGGCACCAAATGAGCAGTTCTTC.

The chain carries TRBV4-1 and TRBJ2-3; unclear D gene. Per the germline V gene, CDR1 is MGHRA and CDR2 is YSYEKL. V lost 2 bases, J lost 0 bases, and 15 bases lay in between. The CDR3 spans 17 residues. In DNA form, the CDR3 reads TGCGCCAGCAGCCAAATTCTAGTTTGGTCGAGCACAGATACGCAGTATTTT. Amino acids: CASSQILVWSSTDTQYF.

The rearrangement joins TRBV19 to TRBJ2-7; tentatively, D is TRBD2 (5 bases). Trimming cost V 0 bases and J 2 bases, with 11 bases left between them. The CDR3 consists of 15 residues. Germline lookup yields CDR1 LNHDA and CDR2 SQIVND (reference sequence). This CDR3 is CASSIEGSLTYEQYF. The CDR3, as DNA: TGTGCCAGTAGTATAGAAGGGAGTCTTACCTACGAGCAGTACTTC.

A few counts support this clone. The V gene is TRBV5-6, the J gene TRBJ1-4; TRBD1 aligns across 8 bases. The V and J ends lost 1 base and 5 bases, in that order; junction bases with no gene match: 13. From germline, CDR1 is SGHDT and CDR2 YYEEEE. The CDR3 spans 18 residues. The DNA for the CDR3 is TGTGCCAGCAGCTTGTTCTGGCTCGCAAGGACAGGGAATGAAAAACTGTTTTTT. Its translation: CASSLFWLARTGNEKLFF.

This chain uses TRBV2 with TRBJ1-1; D is ambiguous. The CDR3 runs 14 residues. Germline V gene lookup returns CDR1 SNHLY and CDR2 FYNNEI. Between the trimmed V and J ends, which lost 10 bases and 5 bases, there was a span of 20 bases. CDR3 sequence: CATSYQVLSTEAFF. CDR3 in DNA: TGTGCCACCTCTTATCAGGTCCTCTCTACTGAAGCTTTCTTT.

The chain couples TRBV29-1 to TRBJ2-2; 7 nucleotides align to TRBD2. The ends lost 5 bases at V and 2 bases at J; junction bases unmatched: 8. CDR3 length: 15 amino acids. The germline V gene has CDR1 SQVTM and CDR2 ANQGSEA. The CDR3 here is CSVKLAGINTGELFF. In nucleotides, the CDR3 is TGCAGCGTTAAATTAGCGGGCATCAACACCGGGGAGCTGTTTTTT.

V usage is TRBV3-1 (or the pseudogene TRBV3-2) and J usage is TRBJ1-1; TRBD1 matches at 10 bases. Losses at the gene ends were 4 bases for V and 6 bases for J; bases not matched to a gene: 2. This CDR3 region has 13 residues. The germline V gene has CDR1 LGHDT and CDR2 YNNKEL (reference sequence). The CDR3 loop reads CASSPGTGAEAFF. DNA of the CDR3: TGTGCCAGCAGCCCCGGGACAGGGGCTGAAGCTTTCTTT.

This clone was observed a few times. V usage is TRBV6-4 and J usage is TRBJ1-2; D possibly corresponds to TRBD1 (5 bases). Trimming removed 2 bases at V and 3 bases at J, with 16 bases between. Per the germline V gene, CDR1 is MRHNA and CDR2 is SNTAGT. The CDR3 extends over 16 amino acids. The CDR3 reads CASSDGDFPGDYGYTF. The CDR3 DNA sequence: TGTGCCAGCAGTGACGGAGACTTCCCGGGGGACTATGGCTACACCTTC.

The chain recombines TRBV28 with TRBJ1-5, with TRBD1 matching 9 bases. This CDR3 is 14 amino acids long. V lost 6 bases to trimming and J lost 5 bases; unmatched junction nucleotides: 5. The germline CDR1 and CDR2 sequences are MDHEN and SYDVKM. The CDR3 is CASSPTGGHQPQHF. DNA of the CDR3: TGTGCCAGCAGCCCTACAGGGGGCCATCAGCCCCAGCATTTT.

The chain carries TRBV6-5 and TRBJ2-3; no clear D gene. CDR3 size: 16 residues. The germline V gene has CDR1 MNHEY and CDR2 SVGAGI. Trimming removed 2 bases at V and 0 bases at J, with 12 bases between. The CDR3 sequence: CASSYVVTSSTDTQYF. In nucleotides, the CDR3 is TGTGCCAGCAGTTACGTTGTCACTTCTAGCACAGATACGCAGTATTTT.

The CDR3 region has the DNA TGTGCCAGCAGCGTAGGTGGTAGCGGGGGTCGCACAGATACGCAGTATTTT. Encoded protein: CASSVGGSGGRTDTQYF. The chain joins TRBV9 to TRBJ2-3; TRBD2 agrees at 9 bases. CDR1 is SGDLS and CDR2 is YYNGEE in the germline V gene. The CDR3 totals 17 residues. J lost 1 base, V lost 0 bases, and 6 bases had no gene match.

This clone occurred a few times. The chain recombines TRBV6-5 with TRBJ1-1; 7 bases agree with TRBD1. In germline, CDR1 is MNHEY, CDR2 SVGAGI. The CDR3 extends over 15 amino acids. V shed 4 bases, J shed 7 bases, and the junction held 12 bases outside the gene matches. The CDR3 DNA reads as TGTGCCAGCAGTTCCCGACAGGGATTAAGTGGTGAAGCTTTCTTT. Translating it yields CASSSRQGLSGEAFF.

The chain uses TRBV15 and TRBJ2-1; 9 bases are shared with TRBD1. CDR1 is LNHNV, CDR2 YYDKDF, per germline (reference sequence). The V gene end was trimmed by 0 bases and the J gene end by 0 bases; junction bases not matched to a gene: 9. This CDR3 has 19 amino acids. The CDR3 region has the DNA TGTGCCACCAGCAGAGAGTGGGGAGGACAGGGGAGCTCCTACAATGAGCAGTTCTTC. It codes for CATSREWGGQGSSYNEQFF.